This T cell receptor (beta chain) was profiled in a study of blood T cell repertoires in COVID-19. The CDR3 has 15 residues. Germline V lookup: CDR1 SGDLS, CDR2 YYNGEE. V was clipped by 4 bases and J by 7 bases; unmatched bases: 10. The assay was immunoSEQ multiplex PCR, and TCRdb's table has in-frame clones only and misses some. This table has around 18,000 clones, about 88% appearing once. This clone occurred a few times. The chain recombines TRBV9 with TRBJ1-5, with TRBD1 matching over 8 bases. The TCR was taken from a man between 60 and 75 years old with active COVID-19. Source material: peripheral blood. The CDR3 sequence is CASSRGQGIEQPQHF. The CDR3 nucleotides read TGTGCCAGCAGCCGAGGACAGGGAATAGAACAGCCCCAGCATTTT.